The 5 T cell receptor beta chains presented below share a single source sample, sequenced in a study of cytomegalovirus exposure and HLA in healthy donors. Using immunoSEQ multiplex PCR, the repertoire was profiled, and TCRdb retains in-frame clones only, with some absent. The profile shows approximately 65,000 clones, 80% to 95% of them singletons. The sequencing input was PBMCs. These TCRs come from a man aged 18-30 years in good health and CMV-seropositive.

Only one count was recorded for this clone. The V call is TRBV19, the J call TRBJ2-7, with 10 positions matching TRBD1. The germline V gene has CDR1 LNHDA and CDR2 SQIVND (reference sequence). Trimming took 8 bases from V and 3 from J; bases not matched to a gene: 7. The length of the CDR3 is 14 residues. CDR3 DNA sequence: TGTGCCAGTGGCTTGGGACAGGGGTACTACGAGCAGTACTTC. It yields the protein CASGLGQGYYEQYF. The whole variable domain, filled in from reference TRBV19 and TRBJ2-7, reads DGGITQSPKYLFRKEGQNVTLSCEQNLNHDAMYWYRQDPGQGLRLIYYSQIVNDFQKGDIAEGYSVSREKKESFPLTVTSAQKNPTAFYLCASGLGQGYYEQYFGPGTRLTVT.

This clone appeared once. The rearrangement joins TRBV28 to TRBJ1-5, with 7 bases matching TRBD1. Trimming removed 3 bases from V and 0 bases from J; junction bases left unmatched: 5. Germline V lookup: CDR1 MDHEN, CDR2 SYDVKM. This CDR3 spans 16 amino acids. The CDR3 here is CASSLIQGVSNQPQHF. The CDR3 DNA sequence: TGTGCCAGCAGTTTGATTCAGGGGGTTAGCAATCAGCCCCAGCATTTT.

This clone came up once. The chain is built from TRBV28 and TRBJ2-7; 11 bases align to TRBD2. The CDR3 contains 14 residues. J lost 3 bases, V lost 7 bases, and 5 bases had no gene match. The germline gives CDR1 MDHEN, CDR2 SYDVKM. The CDR3 DNA sequence: TGTGCCAGCACCGGGACTAGCGGAGACTACGAGCAGTACTTC. Protein product: CASTGTSGDYEQYF.

The V and J genes are TRBV20-1 and TRBJ2-5; D remains ambiguous. The V gene's germline CDR1 is DFQATT and CDR2 SNEGSKA (reference sequence). V was clipped by 5 bases and J by 5 bases, with 6 bases between them. The CDR3 is made up of 10 amino acids. This chain's CDR3 is CSALRETQYF. CDR3 bases: TGCAGTGCTCTCCGGGAGACCCAGTACTTC.

The chain combines TRBV6-9 with TRBJ1-1; D may be TRBD1 (5 bases). V gave up 1 base and J gave up 7 bases, with 31 bases separating them. Germline V gene sequence: CDR1 MNHGY, CDR2 SVAAGI. The CDR3 totals 20 residues. DNA of the CDR3: TGTGCCAGCAGTTATTTGCGGCAGGCGTGGGTCGTCCCGGGGGTCCTTGAAGCTTTCTTT. It yields the protein CASSYLRQAWVVPGVLEAFF.